This is a list of T cell receptor beta chains from one sample in a study of metastatic and nonmetastatic thyroid tumors. TCRdb reassembled clones from the PCR reads with MiXCR. Of 25,000 to 40,000 clones listed, approximately 15% are singletons. The sample consisted of blood. These receptors were taken from a female donor with papillary thyroid cancer or a benign thyroid nodule (not recorded which). Some clones in this sample may be carry-over from other donors' samples. The CDR3 runs from the conserved cysteine through the conserved F or W. D genes are given only for firm matches. The size entry is marked missing in some rows and otherwise reads once, few, many or a size class.

>TRBV6-1|TRBJ2-5|many|TRBD1
TGTGCCAGCAAATTAGTCCGGGACAGGCACGGTAAAGAGACCCAGTACTTC
CASKLVRDRHGKETQYF
>TRBV14|TRBJ2-7|many|NA
TGTGCCAGCAGCCAAGGGAGTATAACAGGCTCCTACGAGCAGTACTTC
CASSQGSITGSYEQYF
>TRBV9|TRBJ2-7|NA|NA
TGTGCCAGTAGCGCGGCATTGGACCCCTACGAGCAGTACTTC
CASSAALDPYEQYF
>TRBV6-1|TRBJ2-2|few|TRBD2
TGTGTCAGCAGCAAACTATCGGGAGGGAACGGGGAGCTGTTTTTT
CVSSKLSGGNGELFF
>TRBV6-1|TRBJ2-1|many|TRBD2
TGTGCCAGCAGTGATCTAGCGGGAGGGGGCAATGAGCAGTTCTTC
CASSDLAGGGNEQFF
>TRBV6-5|TRBJ2-4|many|NA
TGTGCCAGCAGTTACTCAATGCGGGGCCGTCTAGCCAAAAACATTCAGTACTTC
CASSYSMRGRLAKNIQYF
>TRBV4-1|TRBJ2-7|many|TRBD1
TGCGCCAGCAGCAGGGGGACAGGGGGCGGCCTCTCCTACGAGCAGTACTTC
CASSRGTGGGLSYEQYF
>TRBV11-2|TRBJ2-5|many|NA
TGTGCCAGCAGCCCGCGGAGGCAGGGGGTTTCCGGGGGGACCCAGTACTTC
CASSPRRQGVSGGTQYF
>TRBV12-3/TRBV12-4|TRBJ1-4|NA|NA
TGTGCCAGCAGTTTTACATCGTTTAATGAAAAACTGTTTTTT
CASSFTSFNEKLFF
>TRBV3-1|TRBJ2-6|NA|NA
TGTGCCAGCAGCCAAGGGTTCTCTGTGGCCAACTTCCTGACTTTC
CASSQGFSVANFLTF
>TRBV12-3/TRBV12-4|TRBJ2-7|NA|NA
TGTGCCAGCAGCCCCGGGAACCCCCCCGAGCAGTACTTC
CASSPGNPPEQYF
>TRBV7-2|TRBJ2-2|many|TRBD1
TGTGCCAGCAGACGGGACAGGAACACCGGGGAGCTGTTTTTT
CASRRDRNTGELFF
>TRBV7-6|TRBJ2-7|NA|NA
TGTGCCAGCAGCTTAGGGGGCCGCAGGGAGCAGTACTTC
CASSLGGRREQYF
>TRBV6-1|TRBJ2-7|medium-sized|TRBD1
TGTGCCAGCAGTGAGGCAAAACAGGGGTATGCCTACGAGCAGTACTTC
CASSEAKQGYAYEQYF
>TRBV5-1|TRBJ1-1|NA|TRBD1
TGCGCCAGCAGCTTCACAGGGGTGAGCACTGAAGCTTTCTTT
CASSFTGVSTEAFF
>TRBV12-3/TRBV12-4|TRBJ2-2|many|TRBD1
TGTGCCAGCAGTTGGACAGGGAACACCGGGGAGCTGTTTTTT
CASSWTGNTGELFF
>TRBV20-1|TRBJ2-1|many|TRBD1
TGCAGTGCTGAGGACAGGCGACAGAGCAATGAGCAGTTCTTC
CSAEDRRQSNEQFF
>TRBV9|TRBJ2-3|many|TRBD2
TGTGCCAGCAGCCCCAATCCGGGGGGGGACACAGATACGCAGTATTTT
CASSPNPGGDTDTQYF
>TRBV19|TRBJ2-1|many|TRBD2
TGTGCCAGTAAACTGACTAGCGGGGGGGCCGATGAGCAGTTCTTC
CASKLTSGGADEQFF
>TRBV6-1|TRBJ1-2|medium-sized|TRBD1
TGTGCCAGCAGTCAAGGGACAGGATCAAGCTATGGCTACACCTTC
CASSQGTGSSYGYTF
>TRBV27|TRBJ2-3|many|NA
TGTGCCAGCAGTCACCACACAGATACGCAGTATTTT
CASSHHTDTQYF
>TRBV7-3|TRBJ2-3|many|TRBD1
TGTGCCAGCAGCATCGGACAGGGGGCAGGAGATACGCAGTATTTT
CASSIGQGAGDTQYF
>TRBV27|TRBJ2-3|few|NA
TGTGCCAGCAGTTTAGTCTGGGGCCAAGATACGCAGTATTTT
CASSLVWGQDTQYF
>TRBV6-2/TRBV6-3|TRBJ2-3|many|NA
TGTGCCAGCAGTTACTCGGCAGGGAGCACAGATACGCAGTATTTT
CASSYSAGSTDTQYF
>TRBV7-3|TRBJ2-7|NA|NA
TGTGCCAGCAGCCGCCGGGGGTGTCCCTACGAGCAGTACTTC
CASSRRGCPYEQYF
>TRBV20-1|TRBJ2-7|medium-sized|NA
TGCAGTGCTAGAATACGGGCTGGGGAGCAGTACTTC
CSARIRAGEQYF
>TRBV13|TRBJ2-1|NA|NA
TGTGCCAGCAGCTTATTTGGGGTGGGGCCTTCGGGGCAGTTCTTC
CASSLFGVGPSGQFF
>TRBV6-1|TRBJ2-3|many|NA
TGTGCCAGCAGTGAAGATAACGGGAGTGCGGATACGCAGTATTTT
CASSEDNGSADTQYF
>TRBV20-1|TRBJ2-7|many|TRBD1
TGCAGTGCTAGCAAGAGTTCAGGGGGTCTGGGCTACGAGCAGTACTTC
CSASKSSGGLGYEQYF
>TRBV6-2/TRBV6-3|TRBJ1-5|NA|NA
TGTGCCAGCAGTTACGGGGAAGGTCAGCCCCAGCATTTT
CASSYGEGQPQHF
>TRBV6-1|TRBJ1-5|many|NA
TGTGCCAGCAGTGTACTAACAGGGAGCAATCAGCCCCAGCATTTT
CASSVLTGSNQPQHF
>TRBV24-1|TRBJ2-3|many|TRBD1
TGTGCCACCAGTGATACATCCCACAGGGGGCTAAAAGATACGCAGTATTTT
CATSDTSHRGLKDTQYF
>TRBV3-1|TRBJ2-7|many|TRBD2
TGTGCCAGCAGCCCCTGGACTAGCGGGAGCGAGCAGTACTTC
CASSPWTSGSEQYF
>TRBV2|TRBJ1-3|many|NA
TGTGCCAGCAGTGAATCTCGGACAGCCTCTGGAAACACCATATATTTT
CASSESRTASGNTIYF
>TRBV20-1|TRBJ1-5|many|TRBD1
TGCAGTGCTCCACAGGGGCTACAGCCCCAGCATTTT
CSAPQGLQPQHF
>TRBV7-9|TRBJ2-3|many|NA
TGTGCCAGCAGCTCCCGACACACAGATACGCAGTATTTT
CASSSRHTDTQYF
>TRBV10-3|TRBJ1-4|many|TRBD1
TGTGCCATCAAGGCTTCCGGGACAGATGAAAAACTGTTTTTT
CAIKASGTDEKLFF
>TRBV6-1|TRBJ2-5|NA|TRBD2
TGTGCCAGCAGCCTAGCGGGGGAGGACTACCAAGAGAACCAGTACTTC
CASSLAGEDYQENQYF
>TRBV3-1|TRBJ1-1|many|NA
TGTGCCAGCAGTCCTACCCGACAGATATCTAAAGCTTTCTTT
CASSPTRQISKAFF
>TRBV5-1|TRBJ2-7|NA|NA
TGCGCCAGCAGCTTGGTGGTGGGGAGCTCCTACGATCAGTACTTC
CASSLVVGSSYDQYF
>TRBV12-3/TRBV12-4|TRBJ2-3|few|NA
TGTGCCAGCAGTTTAGGGGCGGGTGCTACGGGCACAGATACGCAGTATTTT
CASSLGAGATGTDTQYF
>TRBV20-1|TRBJ2-7|many|TRBD2
TGCAGTGCTAGCACTAGCGGGGGTGCTGGCTCCTACGAGCAGTACTTC
CSASTSGGAGSYEQYF